What follows are 25 T cell receptor beta chains derived from one specimen sequenced in a study of CXCR3-negative and CXCR3-positive naive CD8 T cells. The study's findings and limits: A higher hydrophobicity marked the TRB CDR3s of CXCR3-positive naive cells versus CXCR3-negative naive cells.

All TRB cDNA libraries came from 5' RACE performed with UMI labels. TCRdb derives one entry per CDR3 protein from the 5' RACE reads, leaving out DNA. The sample has some 120,000 distinct CDR3 sequences, and its top ten clones hold just over 0.35%. Antigens for these TCRs are unknown. Sequenced: naive CXCR3+ CD8+ T cells from blood. Subset denoted: CD45RO-CCR7+CD27+CD95- naive CD8+ T cells expressing CXCR3 (TNR3+). All receptors come from a human donor in good health. Some clones in this sample may be carry-over from other donors' samples.

The gene calls are TRBV9 and TRBJ2-2. Germline V lookup: CDR1 SGDLS, CDR2 YYNGEE. The CDR3 consists of 14 residues. CDR3 amino acids: CASSVGGNTGELFF.

CDR3 region: CASSLGGLAGGPISGNEQFF. V is TRBV13 and J is TRBJ2-1; absent DNA, TCRdb's TRBD2 call cannot be checked. The CDR3 consists of 20 residues. Germline assignment: CDR1 PRHDT and CDR2 FYEKMQ (reference sequence).

CDR3 in amino acids: CASSAPQGVYGYTF. This chain uses TRBV25-1 with TRBJ1-2; TCRdb picks TRBD1, but there is no DNA to check that call. The V gene's germline CDR1 is MGHDK and CDR2 SYGVNS. This CDR3 contains 14 residues.

The V gene is TRBV28, the J gene TRBJ2-2; TCRdb selects TRBD2, and the lack of DNA leaves this call unchecked. From germline, CDR1 is MDHEN and CDR2 SYDVKM. CDR3 length: 17 amino acids. CDR3 loop: CASSLQLAVLNTGELFF.

The V gene is TRBV6-5, the J gene TRBJ2-2; checking the TCRdb D call of TRBD1 is not possible without DNA. Germline V gene data show CDR1 as MNHEY and CDR2 as SVGAGI. The CDR3 contains 14 residues. The CDR3: CASAQGLNTGELFF.

The V gene is TRBV14, the J gene TRBJ2-1. The CDR3 consists of 15 residues. Germline lookup yields CDR1 SGHDN and CDR2 FVKESK. The chain's CDR3 is CASSQDFSFYNEQFF.

V is TRBV29-1 and J is TRBJ2-3. CDR1 SQVTM and CDR2 ANQGSEA come from the germline V gene. CDR3 length: 12 residues. The CDR3 loop is CSVEQSTDTQYF.

The chain is built from TRBV6-2 or TRBV6-3 and TRBJ2-7; there is no DNA to check the TCRdb D call of TRBD2. Looked up from germline, CDR1 is MNHEY and CDR2 is SVGEGT. The CDR3 covers 16 residues. This CDR3 reads CASSEPGYAGGNEQYF.

V is TRBV7-8 and J is TRBJ2-1; TCRdb names TRBD1, which stays unverified in the absence of DNA. CDR3 length: 15 amino acids. CDR1 is SGHVS and CDR2 is FQNEAQ in the germline V gene. CDR3 protein: CASSEGQGTHNEQFF.

The J gene is TRBJ1-2, the V gene TRBV7-3; TCRdb's D call, TRBD1, is unchecked because there is no DNA. The CDR3 is made up of 16 amino acids. The germline V gene has CDR1 SGHTA and CDR2 FQGTGA. The CDR3: CASSSPWTGRNYGYTF.

The rearrangement joins TRBV7-3 to TRBJ2-3; the TCRdb D gene call, TRBD2, has no DNA to confirm it. This CDR3 is 15 amino acids long. The germline V gene has CDR1 SGHTA and CDR2 FQGTGA. CDR3 protein: CASSLIGGTTDTQYF.

This chain links TRBV29-1 with TRBJ2-1; checking the TCRdb D call of TRBD1 is not possible without DNA. CDR1 SQVTM and CDR2 ANQGSEA come from the germline V gene. This CDR3 has 13 residues. CDR3 region: CSVEGTGMAEQFF.

The genes are TRBV4-2 and TRBJ2-5; TCRdb indicates TRBD1, and absent DNA this call remains unverified. Germline V gene data show CDR1 as LGHNA and CDR2 as YNFKEQ. The CDR3 is made up of 15 amino acids. The chain's CDR3 is CASSHGPTDQETQYF.

The gene calls are TRBV12-3 or TRBV12-4 and TRBJ2-5; the TRBD1 assignment by TCRdb is unverifiable without DNA. The CDR3 contains 16 residues. CDR3: CASSPHGGVHGETQYF.

V is TRBV29-1 and J is TRBJ2-1; TCRdb outputs TRBD2, but without DNA this stays unchecked. CDR3 length: 13 residues. Germline CDR1 and CDR2: SQVTM and ANQGSEA. The CDR3: CSTGTSEYNEQFF.

This rearrangement joins TRBV28 to TRBJ1-1; no DNA is available, so the TRBD1 call from TCRdb remains unchecked. CDR1 and CDR2 (germline): MDHEN, SYDVKM. This CDR3 is built from 13 residues. The CDR3 sequence: CASMGGGDTEAFF.

J is TRBJ2-1 and V is TRBV15; the D call of TRBD1 rests on TCRdb alone, since no DNA is present to check it. CDR3 length: 17 amino acids. The germline V gene encodes CDR1 LNHNV and CDR2 YYDKDF (reference sequence). CDR3 in amino acids: CATSRKAPGGPYNEQFF.

The rearrangement links TRBV10-3 to TRBJ2-1. This CDR3 is built from 14 residues. Germline assignment: CDR1 ENHRY and CDR2 SYGVKD. The CDR3 here is CAISESLTSDEQFF.

This sequence joins TRBV3-1 and TRBJ2-7; lacking DNA, the TRBD1 call made by TCRdb goes unchecked. This CDR3 has 17 amino acids. CDR1 is LGHDT and CDR2 is YNNKEL in the germline V gene (reference sequence). The CDR3 region is CASSPRPTGLVGYEQYF.

The V gene is TRBV3-1, the J gene TRBJ2-7; absent DNA, TCRdb's TRBD1 call cannot be checked. Germline V CDR1 and CDR2: LGHDT, YNNKEL (reference sequence). CDR3 size: 15 residues. Here the CDR3 reads CASIQDRQGNYEQYF.

This chain joins TRBV5-6 and TRBJ2-7; TCRdb outputs TRBD2, but without DNA this stays unchecked. CDR1 is SGHDT and CDR2 is YYEEEE in the germline V gene. The CDR3 sequence is 15 residues long. This CDR3 is CASSSGGLAGPEQYF.

The chain is built from TRBV28 and TRBJ2-7. CDR1 MDHEN and CDR2 SYDVKM come from the germline V gene. The CDR3 totals 13 residues. CDR3 sequence: CASSLMGSKEQYF.

The V and J genes are TRBV7-2 and TRBJ2-1. This CDR3 has 15 residues. Per the germline V gene, CDR1 is SGHTA and CDR2 is FQGNSA. CDR3 in amino acids: CASSLSQIRYNEQFF.

The V call is TRBV29-1, the J call TRBJ1-2; lacking DNA, the TRBD1 call made by TCRdb goes unchecked. The CDR3 is 11 amino acids. The V gene's germline CDR1 is SQVTM and CDR2 ANQGSEA. CDR3 residues: CSVEALHGYTF.

V and J are TRBV7-8 and TRBJ1-1; TCRdb outputs TRBD1, but without DNA this stays unchecked. The germline CDR1 and CDR2 sequences are SGHVS and FQNEAQ. The CDR3 is 15 residues long. The CDR3 here is CASSPQDGPNTEAFF. The full variable domain, in which reference TRBV7-8 and TRBJ1-1 provide the parts outside the CDR3, is GAGVSQSPRYKVAKRGQDVALRCDPISGHVSLFWYQQALGQGPEFLTYFQNEAQLDKSGLPSDRFFAERPEGSVSTLKIQRTQQEDSAVYLCASSPQDGPNTEAFFGQGTRLTVV.